Only a few counts were recorded for the clone carrying this T cell receptor (beta chain). Its antigen remains unknown. The data derive from a study of CD4+ T cells in melanoma. Study-wide results and limits: Reportedly, melanoma neoantigen-specific CD4+ T cells showed varied differentiation states. A reported correlation linked neoantigen-specific CD4+ T cells to CD8+, macrophage and B cell function.

Here immunoSEQ multiplex PCR was the method, and the copy in TCRdb shows in-frame clones only, minus some. The table lists some 47,000 clones, approximately 92% of them singletons. There are 10 residues in the CDR3. CDR1 is SQVTM and CDR2 is ANQGSEA in the germline V gene. The clonotype comes from a human donor with melanoma. V usage is TRBV29-1 and J usage is TRBJ2-2, with D tentatively TRBD1 or TRBD2 (5 bases each). Sequencing was done on a sample of peripheral blood. CDR3 region: CMRGTGELFF. The DNA of the CDR3 is TGCATGAGGGGCACCGGGGAGCTGTTTTTT.